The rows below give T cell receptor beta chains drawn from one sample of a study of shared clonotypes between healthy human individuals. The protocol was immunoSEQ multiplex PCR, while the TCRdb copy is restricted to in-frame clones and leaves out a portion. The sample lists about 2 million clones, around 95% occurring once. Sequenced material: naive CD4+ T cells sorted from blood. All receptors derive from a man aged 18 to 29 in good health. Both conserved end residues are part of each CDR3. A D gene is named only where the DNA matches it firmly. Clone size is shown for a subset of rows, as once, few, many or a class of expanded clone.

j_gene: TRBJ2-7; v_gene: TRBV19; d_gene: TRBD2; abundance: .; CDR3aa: CASSIALTSGTTYEQYF; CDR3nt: TGTGCCAGTAGTATAGCCCTGACTAGCGGAACTACCTACGAGCAGTACTTC
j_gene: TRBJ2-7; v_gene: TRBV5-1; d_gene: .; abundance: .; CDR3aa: CASSPDGVGSYEQYF; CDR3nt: TGCGCCAGCAGCCCGGATGGTGTAGGCTCCTACGAGCAGTACTTC
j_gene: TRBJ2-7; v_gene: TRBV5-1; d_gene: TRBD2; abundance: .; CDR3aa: CASSFGLAEWSYEQYF; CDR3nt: TGCGCCAGCAGCTTCGGACTAGCGGAGTGGTCCTACGAGCAGTACTTC
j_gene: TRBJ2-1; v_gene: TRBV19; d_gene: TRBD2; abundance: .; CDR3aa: CASSPRGGSSYNEQFF; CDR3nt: TGTGCCAGTAGCCCCCGGGGCGGGAGCTCCTACAATGAGCAGTTCTTC
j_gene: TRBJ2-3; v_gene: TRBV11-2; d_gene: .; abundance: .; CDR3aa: CASSFSGARGDTQYF; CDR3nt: TGTGCCAGCAGCTTTAGCGGGGCCAGGGGGGATACGCAGTATTTT
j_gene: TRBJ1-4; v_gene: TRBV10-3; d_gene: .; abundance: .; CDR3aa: CAISVGRENEKLFF; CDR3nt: TGTGCCATCAGTGTGGGCAGGGAGAATGAAAAACTGTTTTTT
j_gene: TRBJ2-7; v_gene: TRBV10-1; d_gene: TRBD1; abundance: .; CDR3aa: CASSEEGAREQYF; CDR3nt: TGCGCCAGCAGTGAGGAGGGGGCGCGAGAGCAGTACTTC
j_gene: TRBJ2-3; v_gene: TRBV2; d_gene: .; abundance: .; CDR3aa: CASSGTLTDTQYF; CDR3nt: TGTGCCAGCAGCGGGACTCTCACAGATACGCAGTATTTT
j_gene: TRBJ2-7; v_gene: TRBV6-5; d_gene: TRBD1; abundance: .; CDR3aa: CASSSFQQGQTYEQYF; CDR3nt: TGTGCCAGCAGTTCTTTCCAACAGGGGCAGACCTACGAGCAGTACTTC
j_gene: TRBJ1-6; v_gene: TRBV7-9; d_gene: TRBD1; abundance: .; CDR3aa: CASSFVQGGSPLHF; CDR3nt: TGTGCCAGCAGCTTTGTACAGGGGGGTTCACCCCTCCACTTT
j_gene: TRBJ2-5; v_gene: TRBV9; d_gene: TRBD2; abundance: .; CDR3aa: CASSSGTSGGALETQYF; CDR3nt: TGTGCCAGCAGCTCTGGGACTAGCGGGGGGGCCTTGGAGACCCAGTACTTC
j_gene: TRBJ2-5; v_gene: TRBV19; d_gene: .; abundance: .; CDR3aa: CASSIGQNQETQYF; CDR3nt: TGTGCCAGTAGTATCGGACAGAACCAAGAGACCCAGTACTTC
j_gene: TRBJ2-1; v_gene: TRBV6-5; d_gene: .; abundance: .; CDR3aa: CASRQGFSEQFF; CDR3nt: TGTGCCAGCAGACAGGGTTTCAGTGAGCAGTTCTTC
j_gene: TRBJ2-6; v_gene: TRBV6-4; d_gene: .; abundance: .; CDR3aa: CASRQPNVLTF; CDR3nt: TGTGCCAGCAGACAGCCAAACGTCCTGACTTTC
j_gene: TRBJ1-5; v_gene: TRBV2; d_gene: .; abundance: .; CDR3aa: CASSEVGGNQPQHF; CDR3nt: TGTGCCAGCAGTGAGGTCGGGGGCAATCAGCCCCAGCATTTT
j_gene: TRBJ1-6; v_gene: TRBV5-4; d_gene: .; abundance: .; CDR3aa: CASSLTGPQGPLHF; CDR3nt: TGTGCCAGCAGCCTAACAGGGCCCCAGGGGCCCCTCCACTTT
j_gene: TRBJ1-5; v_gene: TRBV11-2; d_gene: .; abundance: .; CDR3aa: CASSDGRSNQPQHF; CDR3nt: TGTGCCAGCAGCGACGGACGAAGCAATCAGCCCCAGCATTTT
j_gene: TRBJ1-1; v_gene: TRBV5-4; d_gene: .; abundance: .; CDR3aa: CASSQIGYRSNTEAFF; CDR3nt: TGTGCCAGCAGTCAGATAGGCTACAGGTCTAACACTGAAGCTTTCTTT
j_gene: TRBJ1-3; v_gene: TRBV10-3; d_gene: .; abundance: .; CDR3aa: CAIGSPETLGGNTIYF; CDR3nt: TGTGCCATCGGAAGCCCCGAGACGCTGGGCGGAAACACCATATATTTT
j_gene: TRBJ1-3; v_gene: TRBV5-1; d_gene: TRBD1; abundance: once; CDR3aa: CASSTGTVERNTIYF; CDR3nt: TGCGCCAGCAGCACGGGGACAGTGGAGAGAAACACCATATATTTT
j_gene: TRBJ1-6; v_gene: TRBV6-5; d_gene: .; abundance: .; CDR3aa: CASSYSAAGSPLHF; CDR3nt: TGTGCCAGCAGTTACTCGGCAGCCGGATCACCCCTCCACTTT
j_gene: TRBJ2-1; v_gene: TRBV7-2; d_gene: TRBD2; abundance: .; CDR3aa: CASSPPGSGVLNEQFF; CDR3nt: TGTGCCAGCAGCCCGCCTGGTAGCGGGGTACTTAATGAGCAGTTCTTC
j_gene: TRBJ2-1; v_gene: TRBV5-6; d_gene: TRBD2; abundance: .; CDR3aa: CASLHMIAGVYNEQFF; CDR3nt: TGTGCCAGCCTCCACATGATAGCGGGGGTCTACAATGAGCAGTTCTTC
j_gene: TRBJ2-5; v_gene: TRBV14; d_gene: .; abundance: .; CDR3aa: CASSQVSSRGRLETQYF; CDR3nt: TGTGCCAGCAGCCAAGTATCGTCCCGGGGTAGATTAGAGACCCAGTACTTC
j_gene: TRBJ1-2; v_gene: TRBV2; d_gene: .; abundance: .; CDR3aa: CASRGGSGNYGYTF; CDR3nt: TGTGCCAGCAGGGGGGGCAGTGGAAACTATGGCTACACCTTC
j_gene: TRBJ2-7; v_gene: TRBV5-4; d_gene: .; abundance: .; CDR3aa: CASSLRGASEQYF; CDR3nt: TGTGCCAGCAGCCTCCGGGGGGCCAGCGAGCAGTACTTC
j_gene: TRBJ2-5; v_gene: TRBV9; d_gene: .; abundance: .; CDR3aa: CASSVGGTHPSETQYF; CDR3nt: TGTGCCAGCAGCGTAGGAGGGACTCACCCCTCTGAGACCCAGTACTTC
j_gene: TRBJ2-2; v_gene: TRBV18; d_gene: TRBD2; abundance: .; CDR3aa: CASSRTSVANTGELFF; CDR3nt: TGTGCCAGCTCACGGACTAGCGTTGCGAACACCGGGGAGCTGTTTTTT
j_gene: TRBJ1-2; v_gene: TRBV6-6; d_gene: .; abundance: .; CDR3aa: CASSYSGSTNYGYTF; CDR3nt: TGTGCCAGCAGTTACTCGGGCTCGACTAACTATGGCTACACCTTC
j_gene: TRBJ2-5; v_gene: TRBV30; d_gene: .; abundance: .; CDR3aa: CAWSLQETQYF; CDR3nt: TGTGCCTGGAGCCTTCAAGAGACCCAGTACTTC
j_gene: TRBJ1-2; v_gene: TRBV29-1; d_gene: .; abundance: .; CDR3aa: CSVQPGGAYGYTF; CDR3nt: TGCAGCGTTCAGCCGGGCGGAGCCTATGGCTACACCTTC
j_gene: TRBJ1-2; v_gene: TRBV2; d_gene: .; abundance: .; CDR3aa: CASSVGGSGYTF; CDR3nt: TGTGCCAGCAGTGTCGGGGGCTCTGGCTACACCTTC
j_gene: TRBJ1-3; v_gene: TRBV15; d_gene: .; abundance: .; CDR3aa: CATSRDQQGVFSGNTIYF; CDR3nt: TGTGCCACCAGCAGAGATCAACAGGGCGTCTTCTCTGGAAACACCATATATTTT
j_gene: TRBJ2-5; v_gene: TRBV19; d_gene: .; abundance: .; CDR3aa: CASRSGTTYQETQYF; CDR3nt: TGTGCCAGTAGATCCGGGACAACGTACCAAGAGACCCAGTACTTC
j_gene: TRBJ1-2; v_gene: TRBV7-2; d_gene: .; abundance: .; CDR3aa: CASSLDRAGGYTF; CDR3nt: TGTGCCAGCAGCTTAGACAGGGCAGGAGGCTACACCTTC
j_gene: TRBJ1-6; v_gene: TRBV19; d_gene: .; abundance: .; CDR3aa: CASSDSLYNSPLHF; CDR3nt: TGTGCCAGTAGCGACAGTTTGTATAATTCACCCCTCCACTTT
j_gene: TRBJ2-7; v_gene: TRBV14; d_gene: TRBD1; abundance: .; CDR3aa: CASSPPGQGNYEQYF; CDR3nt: TGTGCCAGCAGCCCGCCGGGACAGGGAAACTACGAGCAGTACTTC
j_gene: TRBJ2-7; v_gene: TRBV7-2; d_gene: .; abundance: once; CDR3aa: CASTPIYTSYEQYF; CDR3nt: TGTGCCAGCACCCCTATCTACACCTCCTACGAGCAGTACTTC
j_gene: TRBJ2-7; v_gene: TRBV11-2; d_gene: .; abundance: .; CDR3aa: CASSLDSAPQYF; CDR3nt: TGTGCCAGCAGCCTGGATTCCGCGCCGCAGTACTTC
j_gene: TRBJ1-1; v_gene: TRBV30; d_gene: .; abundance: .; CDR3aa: CAWSLTEMNTEAFF; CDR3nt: TGTGCCTGGAGTTTGACAGAGATGAACACTGAAGCTTTCTTT
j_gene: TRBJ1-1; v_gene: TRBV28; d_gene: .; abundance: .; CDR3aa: CASADTGPGSPEAFF; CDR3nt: TGTGCCAGCGCCGATACAGGCCCGGGGAGCCCTGAAGCTTTCTTT
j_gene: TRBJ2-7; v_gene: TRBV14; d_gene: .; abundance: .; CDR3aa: CASSPRQPLREQYF; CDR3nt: TGTGCCAGCAGTCCGCGACAACCCCTCCGCGAGCAGTACTTC
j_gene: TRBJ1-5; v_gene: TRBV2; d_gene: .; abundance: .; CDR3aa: CASSEESGPPQHF; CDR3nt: TGTGCCAGCAGTGAAGAGTCGGGCCCGCCCCAGCATTTT
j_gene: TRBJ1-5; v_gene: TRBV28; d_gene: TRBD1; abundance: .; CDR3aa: CASSLPQGAGQPQHF; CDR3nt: TGTGCCAGCAGTTTACCACAGGGGGCTGGACAGCCCCAGCATTTT
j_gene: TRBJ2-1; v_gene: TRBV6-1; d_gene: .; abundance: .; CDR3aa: CASSENMNEQFF; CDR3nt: TGTGCCAGCAGTGAAAATATGAATGAGCAGTTCTTC
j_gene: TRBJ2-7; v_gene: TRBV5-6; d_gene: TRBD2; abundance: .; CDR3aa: CASSFVAGGDEQYF; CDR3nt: TGTGCCAGCAGCTTCGTCGCGGGAGGTGACGAGCAGTACTTC
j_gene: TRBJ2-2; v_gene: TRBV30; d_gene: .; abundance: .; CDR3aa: CAWSYGPYTGELFF; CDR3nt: TGTGCCTGGAGTTACGGGCCTTACACCGGGGAGCTGTTTTTT
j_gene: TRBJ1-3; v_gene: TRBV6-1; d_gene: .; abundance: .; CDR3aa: CASSELGQLGGNTIYF; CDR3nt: TGTGCCAGCAGTGAATTAGGGCAGTTGGGGGGAAACACCATATATTTT
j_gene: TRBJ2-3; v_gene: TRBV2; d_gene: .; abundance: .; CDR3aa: CASSDLGQPTDTQYF; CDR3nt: TGTGCCAGCAGTGATTTGGGCCAGCCCACAGATACGCAGTATTTT
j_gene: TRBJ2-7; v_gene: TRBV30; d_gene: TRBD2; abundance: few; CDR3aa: CAWGLARYEQYF; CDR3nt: TGTGCCTGGGGACTAGCGCGCTACGAGCAGTACTTC
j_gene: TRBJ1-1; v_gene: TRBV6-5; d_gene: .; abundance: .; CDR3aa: CASSYSMGGNTEAFF; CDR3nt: TGTGCCAGCAGTTACTCCATGGGAGGAAACACTGAAGCTTTCTTT
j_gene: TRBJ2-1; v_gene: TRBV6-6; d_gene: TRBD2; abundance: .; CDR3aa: CASAGLAGVLGNEQFF; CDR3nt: TGTGCCAGCGCTGGGCTAGCGGGAGTTCTGGGGAATGAGCAGTTCTTC
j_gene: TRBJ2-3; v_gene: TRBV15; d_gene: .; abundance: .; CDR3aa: CATSARGTASTDTQYF; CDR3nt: TGTGCCACCAGCGCCCGCGGGACAGCCAGCACAGATACGCAGTATTTT
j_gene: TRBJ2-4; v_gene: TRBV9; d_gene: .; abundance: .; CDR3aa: CASSTKIAKNIQYF; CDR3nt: TGTGCCAGCAGCACTAAAATAGCCAAAAACATTCAGTACTTC
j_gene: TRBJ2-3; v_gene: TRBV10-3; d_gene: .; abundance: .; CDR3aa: CAIKPSGPTDTQYF; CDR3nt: TGTGCCATCAAGCCTTCTGGTCCCACAGATACGCAGTATTTT
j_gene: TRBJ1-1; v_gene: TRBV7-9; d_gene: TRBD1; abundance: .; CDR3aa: CASSYLQGGGSEAFF; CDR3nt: TGTGCCAGCAGCTACCTACAGGGGGGCGGGTCTGAAGCTTTCTTT
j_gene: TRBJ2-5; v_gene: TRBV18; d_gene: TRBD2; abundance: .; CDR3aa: CASSPGLLAAQETQYF; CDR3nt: TGTGCCAGCTCACCGGGCCTCCTAGCGGCCCAAGAGACCCAGTACTTC
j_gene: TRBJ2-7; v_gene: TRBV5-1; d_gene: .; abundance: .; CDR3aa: CASSLVSGHNYEQYF; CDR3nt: TGCGCCAGCAGCTTGGTGTCAGGGCACAACTACGAGCAGTACTTC
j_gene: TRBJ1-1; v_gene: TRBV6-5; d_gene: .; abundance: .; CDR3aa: CASSQGGGTEAFF; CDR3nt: TGTGCCAGCAGTCAGGGAGGAGGTACTGAAGCTTTCTTT
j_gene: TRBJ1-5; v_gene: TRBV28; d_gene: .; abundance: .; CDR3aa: CASSLKAVYSNQPQHF; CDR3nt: TGTGCCAGCAGTTTAAAGGCAGTATATAGCAATCAGCCCCAGCATTTT